A few counts support the clone carrying this T cell receptor beta chain. Its cognate antigen is unknown. The data derive from a study of response to subunit inactivated influenza vaccine. From the RT-PCR reads, TCRdb called clonotypes with MiXCR, one entry per CDR3 protein. The profile shows over 450,000 distinct CDR3 sequences, under 15% of them singletons. General observations from the study: With each seasonal influenza vaccination, the authors suggested, few new T cells are recruited.

V trimming: 7 bases; J trimming: 2 bases; junction bases outside the gene matches: 9. Germline V gene lookup returns CDR1 SGHRS and CDR2 YFSETQ. The CDR3 covers 15 residues. This chain links TRBV5-1 with TRBJ2-3, with TRBD1 matching 8 bases. The receptor was derived from a man between 45 and 60 years old who received an inactivated influenza vaccine. Sequencing used PBMCs from blood, obtained roughly 48 days after vaccination. CDR3 sequence: CASRTGTGYTDTQYF. CDR3 sequence (DNA): TGCGCCAGCCGAACCGGGACAGGCTACACAGATACGCAGTATTTT.